This T cell receptor (beta chain) was recovered during a study of shared clonotypes between healthy human individuals. For the study at large: The cohort comprised a couple of women and a few men. Their ages spanned 18 to 49 years.

This clone came up a few times. Antigen unknown. Input per replicate PCR of unsorted PBMC was about 300 ng DNA, corresponding to around 30,000 T cell genomes. The protocol was immunoSEQ multiplex PCR, while the TCRdb copy is restricted to in-frame clones and leaves out a portion. The sample lists approximately 500,000 clones; 79% were seen once. General study results and limits: Enrolling few donors narrowed the genetic and exposure-history diversity that was represented. Tissue TCR repertoires likely differ from these blood-only repertoires.

Germline loops: CDR1 LNHDA, CDR2 SQIVND (reference sequence). This CDR3 has 15 amino acids. With 7 bases clipped from V and 5 bases from J, the junction kept 10 bases outside the gene matches. The chain has TRBV19 and TRBJ2-2, with 7 bases identical to TRBD1. This sequence originates from a woman in her thirties or forties in good health. Some clones in this sample may be carry-over from other donors' samples. Source material: PBMCs. CDR3 coding DNA: TGTGCCAGTACCCTCGACAGGGTGGCGACCGGGGAGCTGTTTTTT. This translates into CASTLDRVATGELFF.